These T cell receptor beta chains were read from a single sample in a study of blood T cell repertoires in COVID-19. Sequenced by immunoSEQ multiplex PCR; TCRdb stores in-frame clones only, minus some. This sample yields more than 50,000 clones, of which more than 60% are seen a single time; roughly 13% belongs to the top ten. Sequencing was performed on peripheral blood. These receptors came from a woman aged 65 to 85 with acute or convalescent COVID-19. CDR3s include the opening cysteine and the closing phenylalanine or tryptophan. D genes are given only for firm matches. Expanded clones are given a class, and other clones once, few, many or no size at all.

d_gene: .; v_gene: TRBV24-1; len: 14; j_gene: TRBJ2-5; abundance: .; CDR3nt: TGTGCCACCAGTGGGGTGACTTCGAAAGAGACCCAGTACTTC; CDR3aa: CATSGVTSKETQYF
d_gene: TRBD1; v_gene: TRBV27; len: 13; j_gene: TRBJ1-5; abundance: .; CDR3nt: TGTGCCAGCGCGGGACAGGAGAATCAGCCCCAGCATTTT; CDR3aa: CASAGQENQPQHF
d_gene: .; v_gene: TRBV2; len: 13; j_gene: TRBJ1-4; abundance: .; CDR3nt: TGTGCCAGCAGTGATACGAGTCTCGGAAAACTGTTTTTT; CDR3aa: CASSDTSLGKLFF
d_gene: .; v_gene: TRBV5-1; len: 14; j_gene: TRBJ2-7; abundance: .; CDR3nt: TGCGCCAGCAGCGTTGAGGGAATCGCCTACGAGCAGTACTTC; CDR3aa: CASSVEGIAYEQYF
d_gene: .; v_gene: TRBV5-1; len: 14; j_gene: TRBJ1-1; abundance: few; CDR3nt: TGCGCCAGCAGCTTGAGAGTCATGAACACTGAAGCTTTCTTT; CDR3aa: CASSLRVMNTEAFF
d_gene: .; v_gene: TRBV25-1; len: 16; j_gene: TRBJ1-6; abundance: .; CDR3nt: TGTGCCAGCAGTGAATGGGGCACCAACTATAATTCACCCCTCCACTTT; CDR3aa: CASSEWGTNYNSPLHF
d_gene: .; v_gene: TRBV4-2; len: 16; j_gene: TRBJ2-2; abundance: .; CDR3nt: TGTGCCAGCAGCCAAGATTATAGCGCGAACACCGGGGAGCTGTTTTTT; CDR3aa: CASSQDYSANTGELFF
d_gene: TRBD1; v_gene: TRBV13; len: 15; j_gene: TRBJ2-3; abundance: .; CDR3nt: TGTGCCAGCAGCTCACAGGGGCCTCCCGCAGATACGCAGTATTTT; CDR3aa: CASSSQGPPADTQYF
d_gene: .; v_gene: TRBV4-1; len: 13; j_gene: TRBJ1-2; abundance: .; CDR3nt: TGCGCCAGCAGCCAAGAATACAGCCCCGGCTACACCTTC; CDR3aa: CASSQEYSPGYTF
d_gene: .; v_gene: TRBV5-1; len: 16; j_gene: TRBJ2-1; abundance: .; CDR3nt: TGCGCCAGCAGCTTGGATCCAGGGGCGGCCTTCAATGAGCAGTTCTTC; CDR3aa: CASSLDPGAAFNEQFF
d_gene: TRBD1; v_gene: TRBV5-1; len: 16; j_gene: TRBJ2-5; abundance: once; CDR3nt: TGCGCCAGCAGCTTGGTCCAGGGGGCGCAGGGAGAGACCCAGTACTTC; CDR3aa: CASSLVQGAQGETQYF
d_gene: TRBD1; v_gene: TRBV2; len: 15; j_gene: TRBJ1-1; abundance: .; CDR3nt: TGTGCCAGCGGCCGGACAGGATCTATGAACACTGAAGCTTTCTTT; CDR3aa: CASGRTGSMNTEAFF
d_gene: TRBD1; v_gene: TRBV3-1/TRBV3-2; len: 14; j_gene: TRBJ1-2; abundance: .; CDR3nt: TGTGCCAGCAGCCAAAGGAAGGGGGCGAGGGGCTACACCTTC; CDR3aa: CASSQRKGARGYTF
d_gene: .; v_gene: TRBV6-5; len: 14; j_gene: TRBJ1-1; abundance: few; CDR3nt: TGTGCCAGCCACGAGGCTAATCGGAACACTGAAGCTTTCTTT; CDR3aa: CASHEANRNTEAFF